Shown below are 30 T cell receptor beta chains from a single sample sequenced in a study of control samples from healthy donors and cancer patients. Repertoires were generated with immunoSEQ multiplex PCR, while TCRdb's copy carries only in-frame clones and drops some. The sample consists of 150,000 to 200,000 clones, about 90% of them appearing once. Input material: blood. The receptors shown here come from a woman in her 40s in good health.

The chain is built from TRBV27 and TRBJ2-2; 9 bases match TRBD1. This CDR3 comprises 17 residues. Germline assignment: CDR1 MNHEY and CDR2 SMNVEV (reference sequence). With 2 bases clipped from V and 6 bases from J, the junction kept 10 bases outside the gene matches. DNA of the CDR3: TGTGCCAGCAGTTTAGGACAGGGGTTACTTAACTCCGGGGAGCTGTTTTTT. It yields the protein CASSLGQGLLNSGELFF.

V and J are TRBV5-1 and TRBJ2-2; D is possibly TRBD1 (6 bases). The CDR3 has 15 amino acids. From germline, CDR1 is SGHRS and CDR2 YFSETQ. Trimming took off 8 bases at V and 2 bases at J, with 16 bases between the two ends. CDR3 loop: CASRPVGGNTGELFF. CDR3 in DNA: TGCGCCAGTCGGCCCGTTGGGGGCAACACCGGGGAGCTGTTTTTT.

The rearrangement uses TRBV4-1 and TRBJ1-1, with 8 positions matching TRBD1. V lost 5 bases, J lost 0 bases, and 5 bases stayed unmatched. Germline V CDR1 and CDR2: MGHRA, YSYEKL. The CDR3 loop spans 15 amino acids. The CDR3 is CASSNQQGVNTEAFF. CDR3 coding DNA: TGCGCCAGCAGCAACCAACAGGGGGTGAACACTGAAGCTTTCTTT.

The gene calls are TRBV3-1 (or the pseudogene TRBV3-2) and TRBJ2-3; TRBD2 agrees at 9 bases. J gave up 2 bases and V 5 bases, and 8 bases lay outside the gene matches. The CDR3 loop spans 16 amino acids. Germline CDR1 LGHDT, CDR2 YNNKEL (reference sequence). CDR3 DNA sequence: TGTGCCAGCAGCTCAGTAGCGGGGGCCTCCACAGATACGCAGTATTTT. This codes for CASSSVAGASTDTQYF.

The rearrangement joins TRBV7-8 to TRBJ2-7, with D possibly being TRBD2 (5 bases). Germline V gene lookup returns CDR1 SGHVS and CDR2 FQNEAQ. CDR3 length: 13 residues. The ends were cut back, 1 base at V and 6 bases at J, with 10 bases in the middle. CDR3 in amino acids: CASSLEEGGEQYF. CDR3 in DNA: TGTGCCAGCAGCTTAGAGGAAGGAGGCGAGCAGTACTTC.

This chain links TRBV5-8 with TRBJ2-7; TRBD2 matches 10 bases. Germline CDR1 reads SGHTS; CDR2 reads YDEGEE. Unmatched junction bases numbered 5, after V lost 4 bases and J lost 1 base. The CDR3 runs to 15 residues. The DNA for the CDR3 is TGTGCCAGCAGCCCAACTAGCGGGGAATCCTACGAGCAGTACTTC. This sequence encodes CASSPTSGESYEQYF. The full variable domain, its missing parts supplied by reference TRBV5-8 and TRBJ2-7, is EAGVTQSPTHLIKTRGQQATLRCSPISGHTSVYWYQQALGLGLQFLLWYDEGEERNRGNFPPRFSGRQFPNYSSELNVNALELEDSALYLCASSPTSGESYEQYFGPGTRLTVT.

This sequence joins TRBV6-5 and TRBJ1-6; D unclear. Germline assignment: CDR1 MNHEY and CDR2 SVGAGI. The CDR3 is made up of 14 amino acids. V was pared by 8 bases and J by 9 bases, with 17 bases between. CDR3 protein: CASVSRLGISPLHF. CDR3 nucleotide sequence: TGTGCCAGCGTATCGAGGCTCGGAATTTCACCCCTCCACTTT.

The chain uses TRBV4-1 and TRBJ1-2; no firm D call. Germline V gives CDR1 MGHRA, CDR2 YSYEKL. Trimming pared 3 bases from V and 8 bases from J, leaving 10 bases between. This CDR3 contains 12 residues. CDR3 amino acids: CASSQGSSGYTF. The CDR3 region has the DNA TGCGCCAGCAGCCAGGGGAGTAGCGGCTACACCTTC.

J is TRBJ1-4 and V is TRBV28; 9 nucleotides match TRBD1. This CDR3 spans 13 amino acids. Germline-derived CDR1 and CDR2 are MDHEN and SYDVKM. The ends lost 8 bases at V and 8 bases at J; junction bases unmatched: 6. CDR3 nucleotides: TGTGCCAGCGACGGGACAGGGATGGAAAAACTGTTTTTT. This gives the protein CASDGTGMEKLFF.

V gene TRBV5-1 combines with J gene TRBJ2-7, with no clear D. Germline CDR1 reads SGHRS; CDR2 reads YFSETQ. The CDR3 totals 15 residues. The germline V and J ends were trimmed by 2 bases and 4 bases, with 16 bases remaining between them. Written as DNA, the CDR3 is TGCGCCAGCAGCTTATCATCGCCCCTCATTTACGAGCAGTACTTC. Its protein is CASSLSSPLIYEQYF.

The chain couples TRBV7-6 to TRBJ2-5, with 16 bases lining up with TRBD2. This CDR3 is 20 amino acids long. Germline V CDR1 and CDR2: SGHVS, FNYEAQ. V lost 0 bases, J lost 4 bases, and 11 bases stayed unmatched. Written as DNA, the CDR3 is TGTGCCAGCAGCTTAGCGCGGCCGGGACTAGCGGGGGGGCCTCTAGAGACCCAGTACTTC. Translating gives CASSLARPGLAGGPLETQYF.

The rearrangement links TRBV9 to TRBJ1-4; 11 nucleotides align to TRBD1. CDR3 size: 16 residues. CDR1 and CDR2 (germline): SGDLS, YYNGEE. V shed 3 bases, J shed 3 bases, and the junction held 4 bases outside the gene matches. CDR3 region: CASSGTGGGSNEKLFF. The CDR3 nucleotides read TGTGCCAGCAGCGGGACAGGGGGCGGGTCTAATGAAAAACTGTTTTTT.

This clone was counted only a few times. The chain combines TRBV6-5 with TRBJ1-4; D may be TRBD1 (5 bases). Trimming shortened V by 2 bases and J by 7 bases, and 11 bases separated the two germline ends. The CDR3 is 14 amino acids. Germline lookup yields CDR1 MNHEY and CDR2 SVGAGI. Here the CDR3 reads CASSYGDRPEKLFF. The CDR3 nucleotides are TGTGCCAGCAGTTACGGGGACCGCCCTGAAAAACTGTTTTTT.

The rearrangement links TRBV7-7 to TRBJ1-2; D unclear. The germline gives CDR1 SSHAT, CDR2 FNYEAQ (reference sequence). Trimming shortened V by 5 bases and J by 3 bases, and 19 bases separated the two germline ends. This CDR3 spans 16 amino acids. The CDR3 sequence is CASSPEGASGYYGYTF. The CDR3 nucleotides are TGTGCCAGCAGCCCAGAGGGAGCTTCCGGCTACTATGGCTACACCTTC.

The chain uses TRBV5-4 and TRBJ1-1, with TRBD1 as a possible D gene (5 bases). The V end was cut by 1 base, the J end by 5 bases, with 9 bases between. Germline V CDR1 and CDR2: SGHNT, YYREEE (reference sequence). The CDR3 is made up of 13 amino acids. The CDR3 is CASSLWGETEAFF. The DNA for the CDR3 is TGTGCCAGCAGCTTGTGGGGGGAGACTGAAGCTTTCTTT.

This rearrangement joins TRBV9 to TRBJ1-2; D is undetermined. The CDR3 is 15 residues long. Germline CDR1 and CDR2: SGDLS and YYNGEE. V lost 4 bases and J 3 bases, leaving 16 bases between the germline ends. The CDR3 loop is CASSPEAISDYGYTF. CDR3 coding DNA: TGTGCCAGCAGCCCAGAGGCAATTTCGGACTATGGCTACACCTTC.

This chain connects TRBV5-6 to TRBJ2-1; TRBD2 aligns across 9 bases. V lost 0 bases to trimming and J lost 6 bases; unmatched junction nucleotides: 1. The CDR3 covers 14 residues. CDR1 is SGHDT and CDR2 is YYEEEE in the germline V gene. The CDR3 DNA follows: TGTGCCAGCAGCTTGGGCGGGGGGGCCAATGAGCAGTTCTTC. It specifies CASSLGGGANEQFF.

The V call is TRBV10-3, the J call TRBJ2-3; 7 bases align to TRBD1. The CDR3 runs to 15 residues. The V gene end was trimmed by 7 bases and the J gene end by 2 bases; junction bases not matched to a gene: 9. Germline V CDR1 and CDR2: ENHRY, SYGVKD. CDR3 protein: CAITERQGSTDTQYF. CDR3 bases: TGTGCCATCACCGAGCGACAGGGATCCACAGATACGCAGTATTTT.

This clone was counted between two and nine times. The chain combines TRBV10-2 with TRBJ1-5; TRBD1 might be the D (5 bases). CDR3 length equals 13 residues. Between the trimmed V and J ends, which lost 4 bases and 8 bases, there was a span of 12 bases. Per germline, CDR1 WSHSY and CDR2 SAAADI. CDR3 in DNA: TGCGCCAGCAGTGGTACAGGACTAGAGCCCCAGCATTTT. Its translation is CASSGTGLEPQHF.

The chain recombines TRBV2 with TRBJ1-1, with 10 positions matching TRBD1. V lost 10 bases, J lost 6 bases, and 14 bases stayed unmatched. Germline CDR1 reads SNHLY; CDR2 reads FYNNEI. This CDR3 has 15 amino acids. Written as DNA, the CDR3 is TGTGCCACCCGGAAATCGACAGGGGGCGCGTCTGAAGCTTTCTTT. Its translation: CATRKSTGGASEAFF.

This rearrangement joins TRBV28 to TRBJ2-5; D remains unclear. This CDR3 is built from 15 residues. The V and J ends lost 2 bases and 5 bases respectively, with 15 bases between them. Germline V lookup: CDR1 MDHEN, CDR2 SYDVKM. CDR3 sequence reads: CASSLAPTDEETQYF. In DNA, the CDR3 is TGTGCCAGCAGTTTAGCTCCTACAGATGAGGAGACCCAGTACTTC.

V gene TRBV11-2 combines with J gene TRBJ2-2; D unclear. The germline V and J ends were trimmed by 1 base and 6 bases, with 9 bases remaining between them. The CDR3 runs to 14 residues. CDR1 SGHAT and CDR2 FQNNGV come from the germline V gene. For the CDR3, the DNA is TGTGCCAGCAGCTTAGTAATCGGCTCCGGGGAGCTGTTTTTT. Translating gives CASSLVIGSGELFF.

V and J are TRBV9 and TRBJ2-3; 14 bases fit TRBD2. Germline V gene sequence: CDR1 SGDLS, CDR2 YYNGEE. V trimming: 5 bases; J trimming: 3 bases; junction bases outside the gene matches: 11. The CDR3 is made up of 18 amino acids. DNA for the CDR3: TGTGCCAGCAGTGCCGAGATAAGACTAGCGGGGGGGACAGATACGCAGTATTTT. It translates to CASSAEIRLAGGTDTQYF.

The chain recombines TRBV9 with TRBJ2-2; perhaps TRBD2 as D (5 bases). Trimming pared 3 bases from V and 6 bases from J, leaving 21 bases between. The length of the CDR3 is 17 residues. Germline CDR1 and CDR2: SGDLS and YYNGEE. CDR3 sequence (DNA): TGTGCCAGCAGCGCCATACTAGACCCCGAACAGTCCGGGGAGCTGTTTTTT. This translates into CASSAILDPEQSGELFF.

The chain carries TRBV7-8 and TRBJ1-2; D possibly corresponds to TRBD1 (6 bases). CDR1 and CDR2 (germline): SGHVS, FQNEAQ. The CDR3 has 14 amino acids. Trimming removed 5 bases at V and 8 bases at J, with 18 bases between. This CDR3 reads CASSRGQTGYGYTF. The CDR3 bases are TGTGCCAGCAGCAGAGGTCAAACAGGGTACGGCTACACCTTC.

The chain recombines TRBV4-1 with TRBJ2-2; D call uncertain. The CDR3 runs 13 residues. V was trimmed by 4 bases and J by 4 bases, leaving 7 bases between them. Germline V gene data show CDR1 as MGHRA and CDR2 as YSYEKL. The CDR3 spells CASSREVTGELFF. CDR3 DNA sequence: TGCGCCAGCAGCCGCGAAGTCACCGGGGAGCTGTTTTTT.

The genes are TRBV5-4 and TRBJ1-4; the D gene is possibly TRBD1 (5 bases). V lost 5 bases and J 8 bases, leaving 16 bases between the germline ends. CDR1 is SGHNT and CDR2 is YYREEE in the germline V gene (reference sequence). CDR3 length: 14 residues. The CDR3 region is CASSLRQEGEKLFF. CDR3 DNA sequence: TGTGCCAGCAGTCTCAGACAAGAGGGGGAAAAACTGTTTTTT.

The rearrangement joins TRBV19 to TRBJ1-3; 10 bases agree with TRBD1. The CDR3 has 15 amino acids. V was clipped by 5 bases and J by 7 bases; unmatched bases: 8. Germline CDR1 is LNHDA and CDR2 is SQIVND (reference sequence). CDR3: CASSVETGGWNTIYF. The CDR3 coding sequence is TGTGCCAGTAGTGTCGAGACAGGGGGCTGGAACACCATATATTTT.

This CDR3 reads CASSEDEISANTGELFF. For the CDR3, the DNA is TGTGCCAGCAGTGAAGATGAAATCAGCGCGAACACCGGGGAGCTGTTTTTT. The rearrangement joins TRBV6-1 to TRBJ2-2, with D uncertain. Germline V lookup: CDR1 MNHNS, CDR2 SASEGT. This CDR3 is built from 17 residues. Between the trimmed V and J ends, which lost 1 base and 0 bases, there was a span of 12 bases.

The chain employs TRBV10-3 and TRBJ2-1; 16 bases align to TRBD2. The germline CDR1 and CDR2 sequences are ENHRY and SYGVKD. Losses at the gene ends were 4 bases for V and 7 bases for J; bases not matched to a gene: 10. The CDR3 contains 18 residues. In DNA form, the CDR3 reads TGTGCCATCAGTGCCCCTGGGACTAGCGGGGGGGCACGGAATGAGCAGTTCTTC. Amino acids: CAISAPGTSGGARNEQFF.